These 15 T cell receptor beta chains originate from one sample sequenced in a study of cytomegalovirus exposure and HLA in healthy donors. PCR amplification relied on 60 Vbeta primers (plus 13 Jbeta primers). Data came from immunoSEQ multiplex PCR; TCRdb stores just in-frame clones and leaves some out. The sample lists 110,000 or so clones; around 70% were seen once. The material sequenced was PBMCs. The receptors derive from a woman aged 40-49 years in good health and CMV-seropositive.

The chain recombines TRBV19 with TRBJ2-2; D gene unclear. Germline V lookup: CDR1 LNHDA, CDR2 SQIVND (reference sequence). CDR3 length: 13 amino acids. V lost 6 bases and J 7 bases, leaving 12 bases between the germline ends. The CDR3 coding sequence is TGTGCCAGTAGGGATCCGCGCGGCGGGGAGCTGTTTTTT. It specifies CASRDPRGGELFF.

A single count supports this clone. The rearrangement joins TRBV7-9 to TRBJ2-3; 8 nucleotides align to TRBD2. From germline, CDR1 is SEHNR and CDR2 FQNEAQ (reference sequence). J lost 0 bases, V lost 3 bases, and 2 bases had no gene match. This CDR3 comprises 15 residues. The CDR3 DNA follows: TGTGCCAGCAGCTTTCGGGGGGGCAGCACAGATACGCAGTATTTT. This translates into CASSFRGGSTDTQYF.

This chain connects TRBV7-8 to TRBJ1-2, with 7 nucleotides matching TRBD1. Germline V gene sequence: CDR1 SGHVS, CDR2 FQNEAQ. There are 16 residues in the CDR3. V lost 5 bases to trimming and J lost 4 bases; unmatched junction nucleotides: 13. This chain's CDR3 is CASSPDRTGLLYGYTF. In DNA, the CDR3 is TGTGCCAGCAGCCCCGATAGGACAGGACTCCTCTATGGCTACACCTTC. The whole variable domain, remainder taken from reference TRBV7-8 and TRBJ1-2, is GAGVSQSPRYKVAKRGQDVALRCDPISGHVSLFWYQQALGQGPEFLTYFQNEAQLDKSGLPSDRFFAERPEGSVSTLKIQRTQQEDSAVYLCASSPDRTGLLYGYTFGSGTRLTVV.

The chain joins TRBV5-1 to TRBJ2-2, with 12 bases that match TRBD2. After removal of 2 bases from V and 2 bases from J, the junction contained 7 bases not matched to a gene. The germline V gene encodes CDR1 SGHRS and CDR2 YFSETQ. The CDR3 covers 18 residues. CDR3 nucleotides: TGCGCCAGCAGCTTATTCGGGACTAGCGGGTTTAACACCGGGGAGCTGTTTTTT. Its protein product is CASSLFGTSGFNTGELFF. Using reference TRBV5-1 and TRBJ2-2 for the parts outside the CDR3, the full variable domain is KAGVTQTPRYLIKTRGQQVTLSCSPISGHRSVSWYQQTPGQGLQFLFEYFSETQRNKGNFPGRFSGRQFSNSRSEMNVSTLELGDSALYLCASSLFGTSGFNTGELFFGEGSRLTVL.

The genes are TRBV6-1 and TRBJ1-2, with D hard to call. Looked up from germline, CDR1 is MNHNS and CDR2 is SASEGT. V gave up 0 bases and J gave up 8 bases, with 13 bases separating them. This CDR3 contains 14 residues. The CDR3 reads CASSEATSTLGYTF. CDR3 DNA sequence: TGTGCCAGCAGTGAAGCGACGTCGACATTGGGCTACACCTTC.

This clone was detected a few times. The CDR3: CASSQDLGGGKLFF. In DNA, the CDR3 is TGCGCCAGCAGCCAAGATTTGGGGGGTGGGAAACTGTTTTTT. V gene TRBV4-3 combines with J gene TRBJ1-4; TRBD1 might be the D (5 bases). Germline CDR1 LGHNA, CDR2 YSLEER. There are 14 residues in the CDR3. The V gene lost 0 bases and the J gene lost 11 bases, with 13 bases spanning the gap.

This clone was detected once. V usage is TRBV5-1 and J usage is TRBJ2-1; TRBD1 aligns across 8 bases. The CDR3 has 15 amino acids. Germline-derived CDR1 and CDR2 are SGHRS and YFSETQ. V lost 3 bases to trimming and J lost 3 bases; unmatched junction nucleotides: 5. The CDR3: CASSSTGGLYNEQFF. The CDR3 DNA sequence: TGCGCCAGCAGCTCAACAGGGGGACTCTACAATGAGCAGTTCTTC.

V is TRBV6-5 and J is TRBJ2-1; D perhaps matches TRBD1 (5 bases). The CDR3 is 16 residues long. CDR1 MNHEY and CDR2 SVGAGI come from the germline V gene. Deletions cut 2 bases from V and 3 bases from J, with 14 bases between. The CDR3 DNA is TGTGCCAGCAGTTACCTGGGGCAGAGTCTCTACAATGAGCAGTTCTTC. This translates into CASSYLGQSLYNEQFF.

This chain uses TRBV21-1 with TRBJ2-7; whether TRBD1, the table's D call, matches the DNA was not checked. TRBV21-1 is a known pseudogene. The CDR3 has 15 residues. The CDR3 coding sequence is TGTGCCAGCAGCAAAGCATACAGGGGGACCTACGAGCAGTACTTC. Encoded protein: CASSKAYRGTYEQYF.

The V call is TRBV4-2, the J call TRBJ1-5; D not resolved. The CDR3 runs to 15 residues. The V gene's germline CDR1 is LGHNA and CDR2 YNFKEQ. The germline V and J ends were trimmed by 0 bases and 5 bases, with 11 bases remaining between them. CDR3 sequence reads: CASSQDREGYQPQHF. CDR3 DNA sequence: TGTGCCAGCAGCCAAGATCGGGAGGGTTATCAGCCCCAGCATTTT.

V gene TRBV6-1 combines with J gene TRBJ2-7; D remains ambiguous. The CDR3 is 13 amino acids. V was shortened by 2 bases and J by 2 bases, with 7 bases between the two germline ends. Germline CDR1 and CDR2: MNHNS and SASEGT. CDR3 residues: CASSEHSPYEQYF. The CDR3 DNA follows: TGTGCCAGCAGTGAACACAGCCCCTACGAGCAGTACTTC.

Concerning this clone: The junction and the germline gene differ at one end; a read error may be behind it. The chain joins TRBV7-9 to TRBJ2-1; a weak D match, TRBD2 (7 bases). This CDR3 region has 16 residues. Germline loops: CDR1 SEHNR, CDR2 FQNEAQ (reference sequence). The DNA for the CDR3 is TGTTCCAGCAGCCAATCCAAGAGGGGGGGATACAATGAGCAGTTCTTC. As protein: CSSSQSKRGGYNEQFF.

J is TRBJ1-3 and V is TRBV7-9; TRBD1 might be the D (5 bases). V was trimmed by 6 bases and J by 0 bases, leaving 12 bases between them. From germline, CDR1 is SEHNR and CDR2 FQNEAQ (reference sequence). The CDR3 runs 15 residues. As DNA, the CDR3 is TGTGCCAGCAGGGAACGGGGGGGCTCTGGAAACACCATATATTTT. As protein: CASRERGGSGNTIYF.

Only a few counts were recorded for this clone. V usage is TRBV11-3 and J usage is TRBJ2-3, with 7 nucleotides matching TRBD1. Germline-derived CDR1 and CDR2 are SGHNT and YENEEA. The CDR3 is 14 amino acids. V lost 5 bases, J lost 2 bases, and 4 bases stayed unmatched. The CDR3 loop is CASSPGTATDTQYF. In DNA form, the CDR3 reads TGTGCCAGCAGCCCCGGGACAGCCACAGATACGCAGTATTTT.

Only a few counts were recorded for this clone. The rearrangement links TRBV6-1 to TRBJ1-1, with TRBD1 matching over 10 bases. The V gene end was trimmed by 7 bases and the J gene end by 4 bases; junction bases not matched to a gene: 9. Germline V gives CDR1 MNHNS, CDR2 SASEGT. The CDR3 covers 15 residues. The chain's CDR3 is CASNPRTGGFTEAFF. For the CDR3, the DNA is TGTGCCAGCAACCCTCGGACAGGGGGTTTCACTGAAGCTTTCTTT.